The 11 T cell receptor beta chains below were found in one sample sequenced in a study of Ad26.COV2.S vaccination and SARS-CoV-2 variants (dated by TCRdb to the early 2020s). Libraries were made using the immunoSEQ multiplex PCR assay. TCRdb carries this immuneACCESS record with in-frame sequences only. Its versions omit some clonotypes, under half of them owing to an unresolved V gene in the studies checked, with the rest unexplained. This sample comprises roughly 350,000 clones, roughly 84% of them detected only once. The biggest ten clones account for roughly 3.2% of the sample. What the treatment or condition label conveys for this sample: roughly 18 received Ad26.COV2.S at low or high dose, single or two shots; about five received placebo; per-sample allocation not given. Repertoires of vaccine and placebo recipients were sequenced from samples taken on day 63 after the first injection. Specimen: peripheral blood, collected in a trial of Ad26.COV2.S vaccine versus placebo. The receptors come from a person aged 18-65 years who received the Ad26.COV2.S COVID-19 vaccine or a placebo.

As concerns this clone: This may stem from a read error, because a much larger clone lies one nucleotide away. The chain employs TRBV2 and TRBJ1-6; D might be TRBD1 (5 bases). Germline V gene sequence: CDR1 SNHLY, CDR2 FYNNEI. The CDR3 is 16 residues long. Trimming removed 6 bases from V and 9 bases from J, with 21 bases in between. The CDR3: CASSGGREFSSSPLHF. Here the CDR3 DNA reads TGTGCCAGCAGCGGAGGCAGGGAGTTTAGTAGTTCACCCCTCCACTTT.

The CDR3 reads CASSPRASRRSYEQYF. The CDR3 DNA follows: TGCGCCAGCAGCCCCCGGGCCAGTCGAAGGTCCTACGAGCAGTACTTC. The chain couples TRBV5-1 to TRBJ2-7; no definite D call. With 4 bases removed from V and 1 base from J, the gap between germline ends came to 18 bases. This CDR3 spans 16 amino acids. The germline V gene encodes CDR1 SGHRS and CDR2 YFSETQ.

The chain employs TRBV10-3 and TRBJ2-2; 8 bases are shared with TRBD2. The CDR3 covers 15 residues. With V trimmed by 8 bases and J by 3 bases, 8 bases remained unmatched. Per the germline V gene, CDR1 is ENHRY and CDR2 is SYGVKD. The CDR3, as DNA: TGTGCCATCGGGCTCCGGGGGGGGGACACCGGGGAGCTGTTTTTT. Protein product: CAIGLRGGDTGELFF.

The V gene is TRBV5-8, the J gene TRBJ1-1; D is undetermined. Trimming stripped 4 bases from V and 1 base from J, with 8 bases between. The CDR3 totals 13 residues. Per germline, CDR1 SGHTS and CDR2 YDEGEE. For the CDR3, the DNA is TGTGCCAGCAGCCATGACTGGAACACTGAAGCTTTCTTT. Its translation: CASSHDWNTEAFF. Variable domain in full (rest from reference TRBV5-8 and TRBJ1-1): EAGVTQSPTHLIKTRGQQATLRCSPISGHTSVYWYQQALGLGLQFLLWYDEGEERNRGNFPPRFSGRQFPNYSSELNVNALELEDSALYLCASSHDWNTEAFFGQGTRLTVV.

CDR3 region: CASNKRLYSPLHF. In DNA, the CDR3 is TGTGCCAGCAATAAACGGCTGTATTCACCCCTCCACTTT. The gene calls are TRBV12-3 or TRBV12-4 and TRBJ1-6; D is ambiguous. The ends were cut back, 7 bases at V and 8 bases at J, with 12 bases in the middle. This CDR3 is 13 amino acids long.

CDR3 sequence reads: CASSLWQGINSPLHF. Written as DNA, the CDR3 is TGTGCCAGCAGTTTATGGCAGGGGATTAATTCACCCCTCCACTTT. This sequence joins TRBV27 and TRBJ1-6, with D possibly TRBD1 on 6 matching bases. The CDR3 is 15 residues long. The V gene's germline CDR1 is MNHEY and CDR2 SMNVEV (reference sequence). V gave up 1 base and J gave up 6 bases, with 10 bases separating them.

This clone was observed a single time. The V gene is TRBV4-2, the J gene TRBJ1-4, with D hard to call. The CDR3 runs 15 residues. In germline, CDR1 is LGHNA, CDR2 YNFKEQ. Trimming removed 1 base at V and 0 bases at J, with 6 bases between. CDR3 DNA sequence: TGTGCCAGCAGCCAAGTACGCCCAACTAATGAAAAACTGTTTTTT. It is translated as CASSQVRPTNEKLFF.

The J gene is TRBJ1-1, the V gene TRBV3-1 (or the pseudogene TRBV3-2); 8 bases fit TRBD1. The V gene's germline CDR1 is LGHDT and CDR2 YNNKEL (reference sequence). This CDR3 contains 14 residues. The J segment lost 1 base and the V segment lost 3 bases, leaving 1 base of the junction unmatched. Here the CDR3 DNA reads TGTGCCAGCAGCCATGGGACAGGGAACACTGAAGCTTTCTTT. Its protein product is CASSHGTGNTEAFF.

The rearrangement uses TRBV7-3 and TRBJ2-5; TRBD1 or TRBD2 may be the D gene (5 bases each). The CDR3 is 15 amino acids. Germline V gene lookup returns CDR1 SGHTA and CDR2 FQGTGA. The ends were cut back, 4 bases at V and 1 base at J, with 13 bases in the middle. CDR3 DNA sequence: TGTGCCAGCAGCTCCCTTGGGGGTCCCCAAGAGACCCAGTACTTC. Translated, it gives CASSSLGGPQETQYF. The full variable domain, in which reference TRBV7-3 and TRBJ2-5 provide the parts outside the CDR3, is GAGVSQTPSNKVTEKGKYVELRCDPISGHTALYWYRQSLGQGPEFLIYFQGTGAADDSGLPNDRFFAVRPEGSVSTLKIQRTERGDSAVYLCASSSLGGPQETQYFGPGTRLLVL.

The sample holds one count of this clone. A much larger clone differs by one base, so this may be a read error. The same CDR3 can be traced to other DNA sequences in this sample. This rearrangement joins TRBV5-1 to TRBJ1-2, with a weak D call TRBD1 (5 bases). Between the trimmed V and J ends, which lost 1 base and 1 base, there was a span of 5 bases. Per germline, CDR1 SGHRS and CDR2 YFSETQ. CDR3 length: 13 amino acids. CDR3 region: CASSLQGNYGYTF. In DNA, the CDR3 is TGCGCCAGCAGCTTGCAGGGTAACTATGGCTACACCTTC.

J is TRBJ2-2 and V is TRBV6-5; D unresolved. This CDR3 is 14 amino acids long. Trimming left V 8 bases short and J 7 bases short, with 17 bases between. The V gene's germline CDR1 is MNHEY and CDR2 SVGAGI. The CDR3 is CASRMLVASGELFF. DNA for the CDR3: TGTGCCAGCCGCATGTTGGTGGCGAGCGGGGAGCTGTTTTTT.